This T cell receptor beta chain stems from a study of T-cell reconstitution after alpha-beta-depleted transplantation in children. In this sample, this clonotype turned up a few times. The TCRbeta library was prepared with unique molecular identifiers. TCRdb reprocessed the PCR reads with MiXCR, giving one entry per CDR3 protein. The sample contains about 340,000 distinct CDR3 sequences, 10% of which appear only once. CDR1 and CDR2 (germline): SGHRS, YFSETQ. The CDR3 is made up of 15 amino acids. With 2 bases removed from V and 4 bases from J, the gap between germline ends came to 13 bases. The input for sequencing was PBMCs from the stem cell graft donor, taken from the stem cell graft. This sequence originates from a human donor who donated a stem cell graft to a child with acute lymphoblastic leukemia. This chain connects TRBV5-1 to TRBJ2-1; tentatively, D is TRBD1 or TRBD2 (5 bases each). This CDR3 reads CASSLLSGSYNEQFF. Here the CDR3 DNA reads TGCGCCAGCAGCTTACTCTCAGGGAGTTACAATGAGCAGTTCTTC.